This T cell receptor (beta chain) was captured in a study of blood T cells in healthy people across ages. On the study more broadly: Per every two T cells, about one barcoded beta molecule was captured by template switching.

Then a second PCR, running about 6 to 12 cycles, was carried out with a sample-barcoded 5' primer and a J-beta primer mix. Each CDR3 protein is one row after TCRdb ran MiXCR on the 5' RACE reads. The data hold around 1,500,000 distinct CDR3 sequences, with about 30% observed a single time. The CDR3 spans 17 residues. Germline trimming cut 2 bases from V and 8 bases from J; bases unmatched to any gene: 6. CDR1 SGHTA and CDR2 FQGTGA come from the germline V gene. The chain uses TRBV7-3 and TRBJ2-1; 16 nucleotides match TRBD2. This sequence originates from a woman in her twenties or thirties in good health. Sample: blood. CDR3 sequence reads: CASSLAGLAGGQDEQFF. The CDR3 bases are TGTGCCAGCAGCTTAGCGGGACTAGCGGGGGGGCAGGATGAGCAGTTCTTC.